Listed below are T cell receptor beta chains from one sample, sequenced in a study of beta chain features in type 1 diabetes. The data were produced by immunoSEQ multiplex PCR, yet TCRdb's version contains in-frame clones alone and is incomplete. The table has some 330,000 clones, about 10% seen once. Specimen: naive CD4+ T cells from blood. These receptors were taken from a woman between 25 and 40 years old in good health. Both conserved end residues are part of each CDR3. A D gene is named only where the DNA matches it firmly. Size tells how often a clone was seen (once, few, many) or the class of an expanded clone, and some rows leave it out.

CDR3: CASSLRLGVETQYF
DNA: TGTGCCAGCAGTTTAAGGTTAGGGGTAGAGACCCAGTACTTC
D: -
J: TRBJ2-5
V: TRBV27
size: few

CDR3: CASSYPGASQETQYF
DNA: TGTGCCAGCAGTTACCCTGGAGCATCTCAAGAGACCCAGTACTTC
D: -
J: TRBJ2-5
V: TRBV6-6
size: -

CDR3: CASSAGFTELFF
DNA: TGTGCCAGCAGTGCCGGGTTCACAGAGCTGTTTTTT
D: -
J: TRBJ2-2
V: TRBV28
size: few

CDR3: CASRRLAEAYNEQFF
DNA: TGTGCCAGCAGACGACTAGCGGAGGCCTACAATGAGCAGTTCTTC
D: TRBD2
J: TRBJ2-1
V: TRBV28
size: -

CDR3: CASSVEDRSYGYTF
DNA: TGTGCCAGCAGCGTCGAGGACAGATCTTATGGCTACACCTTC
D: -
J: TRBJ1-2
V: TRBV9
size: few

CDR3: CASSLIEGAMKQFF
DNA: TGTGCCAGCAGTTTAATTGAAGGAGCGATGAAGCAGTTCTTC
D: -
J: TRBJ2-1
V: TRBV27
size: -

CDR3: CSVEGGPGLAGYNEQFF
DNA: TGCAGCGTTGAGGGGGGCCCGGGACTAGCGGGATACAATGAGCAGTTCTTC
D: TRBD2
J: TRBJ2-1
V: TRBV29-1
size: few

CDR3: CASSLLAGGSYEQYF
DNA: TGTGCCAGCAGCTTACTAGCGGGAGGCTCCTACGAGCAGTACTTC
D: TRBD2
J: TRBJ2-7
V: TRBV14
size: -

CDR3: CASSLAQGEDEQYF
DNA: TGTGCCAGCAGTTTAGCACAGGGTGAAGACGAGCAGTACTTC
D: -
J: TRBJ2-7
V: TRBV28
size: few

CDR3: CASSPIAGAWNEQFF
DNA: TGTGCCAGCAGTCCGATAGCGGGAGCTTGGAATGAGCAGTTCTTC
D: TRBD2
J: TRBJ2-1
V: TRBV28
size: -